This record looks at one TCR beta chain sequence and its context. The CDR3 totals 15 residues. CDR1 is SGHRS and CDR2 is YFSETQ in the germline V gene. With 3 bases removed from V and 8 bases from J, the gap between germline ends came to 17 bases. The sample belongs to a study of PD-L1 blockade in urothelial cancer. Each PCR reaction had synthetic TCR analog templates spiked into it. Data came from immunoSEQ multiplex PCR; TCRdb stores just in-frame clones and leaves some out. The repertoire holds 37,000 or so clones, with 82% as singletons. The study collected 1 to 8 samples per patient, pretreatment and on-treatment.

Specimen: PBMCs, collected around atezolizumab (anti-PD-L1) treatment. The receptor comes from a man aged 60 to 75 with urothelial cancer. This sequence joins TRBV5-1 and TRBJ2-2; D is perhaps TRBD2 (5 bases). CDR3: CASSSVTSSGGELFF. The CDR3 DNA is TGCGCCAGCAGCTCGGTTACGTCTTCGGGGGGGGAGCTGTTTTTT.